The following is a TCR beta chain sequence with its context. The sample comes from a study of blood T cell repertoires in COVID-19. At the level of the study: Italy, Spain and the United States were the sources of the convalescent and acute COVID-19 samples. Sources were T cells, B-cell-depleted T cells, or PBMCs; the material itself was cDNA or gDNA.

Original handling: Cell counts per sample came from amplifying reference gene primers. The assay was immunoSEQ multiplex PCR, and TCRdb's table has in-frame clones only and misses some. V and J calls and clone size are copied from that table; D and trimming were computed from the DNA. The sample shows tens of thousands of clones, 70% to 90% of them seen only once. Germline CDR1 KGHDR, CDR2 SFDVKD. CDR3 length equals 12 residues. Unmatched junction bases numbered 3, after V lost 7 bases and J lost 6 bases. The V gene is TRBV24-1, the J gene TRBJ1-2; 8 bases align to TRBD1. The receptor comes from a man between 65 and 80 years old with acute or convalescent COVID-19. Specimen: peripheral blood. The CDR3 DNA reads as TGTGCCACCAGAGCAGGGGGCGATGGCTACACCTTC. Its translation is CATRAGGDGYTF.